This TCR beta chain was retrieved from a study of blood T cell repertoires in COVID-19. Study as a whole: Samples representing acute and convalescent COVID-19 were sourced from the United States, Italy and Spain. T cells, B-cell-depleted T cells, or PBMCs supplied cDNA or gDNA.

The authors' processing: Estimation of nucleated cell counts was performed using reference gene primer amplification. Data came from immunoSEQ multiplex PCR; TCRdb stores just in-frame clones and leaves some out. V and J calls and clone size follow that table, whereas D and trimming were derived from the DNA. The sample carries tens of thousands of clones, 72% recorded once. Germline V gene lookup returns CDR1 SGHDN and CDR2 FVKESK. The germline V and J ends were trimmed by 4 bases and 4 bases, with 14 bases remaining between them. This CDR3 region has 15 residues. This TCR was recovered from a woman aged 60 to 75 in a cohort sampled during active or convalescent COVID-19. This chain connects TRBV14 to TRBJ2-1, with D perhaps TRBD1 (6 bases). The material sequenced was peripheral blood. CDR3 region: CASSPHGTNYNEQFF. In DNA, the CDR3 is TGTGCCAGCAGCCCACACGGGACAAATTACAATGAGCAGTTCTTC.